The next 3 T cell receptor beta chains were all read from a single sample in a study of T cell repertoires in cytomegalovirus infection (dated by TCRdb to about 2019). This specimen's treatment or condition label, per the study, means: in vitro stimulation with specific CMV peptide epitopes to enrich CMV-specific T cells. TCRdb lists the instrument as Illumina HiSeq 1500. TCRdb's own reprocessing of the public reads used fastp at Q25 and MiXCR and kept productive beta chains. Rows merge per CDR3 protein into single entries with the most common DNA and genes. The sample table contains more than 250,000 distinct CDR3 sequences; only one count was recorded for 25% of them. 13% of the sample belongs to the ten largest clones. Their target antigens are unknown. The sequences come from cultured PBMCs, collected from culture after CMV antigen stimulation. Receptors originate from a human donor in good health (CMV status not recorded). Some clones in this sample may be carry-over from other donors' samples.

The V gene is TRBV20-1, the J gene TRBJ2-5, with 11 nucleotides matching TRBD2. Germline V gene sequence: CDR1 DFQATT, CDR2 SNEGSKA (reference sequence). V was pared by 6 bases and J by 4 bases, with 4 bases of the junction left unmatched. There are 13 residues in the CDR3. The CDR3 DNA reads TGCAGTGCCATACTAGCGGGAGCAGAGACCCAGTACTTC. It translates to CSAILAGAETQYF.

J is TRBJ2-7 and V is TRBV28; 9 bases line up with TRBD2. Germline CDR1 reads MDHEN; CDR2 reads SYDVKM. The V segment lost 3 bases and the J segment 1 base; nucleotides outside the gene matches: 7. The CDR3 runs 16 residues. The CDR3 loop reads CASSFGVAGESYEQYF. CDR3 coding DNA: TGTGCCAGCAGTTTCGGGGTAGCGGGAGAATCCTACGAGCAGTACTTC.

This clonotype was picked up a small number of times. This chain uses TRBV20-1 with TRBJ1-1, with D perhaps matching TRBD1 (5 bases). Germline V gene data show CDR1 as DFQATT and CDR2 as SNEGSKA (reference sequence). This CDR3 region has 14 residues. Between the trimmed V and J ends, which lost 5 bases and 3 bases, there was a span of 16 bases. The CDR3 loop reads CSALMSGTYTEAFF. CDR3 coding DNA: TGCAGTGCTCTAATGTCAGGGACTTACACTGAAGCTTTCTTT.